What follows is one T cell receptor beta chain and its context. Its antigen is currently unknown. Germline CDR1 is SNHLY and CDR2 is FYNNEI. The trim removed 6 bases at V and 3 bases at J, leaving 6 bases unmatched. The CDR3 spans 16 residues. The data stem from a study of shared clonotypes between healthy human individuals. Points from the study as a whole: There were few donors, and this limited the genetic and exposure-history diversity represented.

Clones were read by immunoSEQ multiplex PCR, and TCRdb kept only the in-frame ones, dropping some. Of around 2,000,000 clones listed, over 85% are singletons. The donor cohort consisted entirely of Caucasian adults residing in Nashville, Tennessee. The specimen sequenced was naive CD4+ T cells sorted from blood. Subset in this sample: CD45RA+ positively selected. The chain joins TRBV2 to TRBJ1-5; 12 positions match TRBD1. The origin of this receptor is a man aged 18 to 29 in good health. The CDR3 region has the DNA TGTGCCAGCAGGGGACAGGGGGCGCAGGACAATCAGCCCCAGCATTTT. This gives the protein CASRGQGAQDNQPQHF. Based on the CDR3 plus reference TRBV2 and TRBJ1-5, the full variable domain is EPEVTQTPSHQVTQMGQEVILRCVPISNHLYFYWYRQILGQKVEFLVSFYNNEISEKSEIFDDQFSVERPDGSNFTLKIRSTKLEDSAMYFCASRGQGAQDNQPQHFGDGTRLSIL.